Below, 15 T cell receptor beta chains from the same sample are listed, as sequenced in a study of blood T cell repertoires in COVID-19. Using immunoSEQ multiplex PCR, the repertoire was profiled, and TCRdb retains in-frame clones only, with some absent. The sample includes 250,000 to 350,000 clones, 80% to 85% of them seen just once. Sample: peripheral blood. The receptors stem from a person aged 70 to 85 with COVID-19, enrolled during active disease.

The V call is TRBV11-3, the J call TRBJ1-6; maybe TRBD1 (5 bases). CDR1 is SGHNT and CDR2 is YENEEA in the germline V gene. Trimming pared 0 bases from V and 3 bases from J, leaving 12 bases between. This CDR3 comprises 17 residues. CDR3 coding DNA: TGTGCCAGCAGCTTAGATCGGGGGATTAGCTATAATTCACCCCTCCACTTT. Its protein is CASSLDRGISYNSPLHF.

The chain joins TRBV16 to TRBJ1-6; D perhaps matches TRBD1 (5 bases). V lost 2 bases and J lost 7, with 12 bases in between. The CDR3 consists of 15 residues. Germline V gene sequence: CDR1 KGHSY, CDR2 FQNENV. CDR3 sequence (DNA): TGTGCCAGCAGCCAAGATGCGGGACTGAATTCACCCCTCCACTTT. Amino acids: CASSQDAGLNSPLHF. Variable domain in full (rest from reference TRBV16 and TRBJ1-6): GEEVAQTPKHLVRGEGQKAKLYCAPIKGHSYVFWYQQVLKNEFKFLISFQNENVFDETGMPKERFSAKCLPNSPCSLEIQATKLEDSAVYFCASSQDAGLNSPLHFGNGTRLTVT.

J is TRBJ2-1 and V is TRBV28; 7 bases are shared with TRBD2. This CDR3 has 15 residues. Trimming took 1 base from V and 6 from J; bases not matched to a gene: 6. Germline CDR1 MDHEN, CDR2 SYDVKM. The CDR3 sequence: CASSLSGGLLNEQFF. Written as DNA, the CDR3 is TGTGCCAGCAGTTTATCGGGGGGACTACTCAATGAGCAGTTCTTC.

The chain recombines TRBV7-2 with TRBJ1-5; 9 positions agree with TRBD1. J gave up 6 bases and V 4 bases, and 10 bases lay outside the gene matches. Looked up from germline, CDR1 is SGHTA and CDR2 is FQGNSA. The CDR3 runs 16 residues. CDR3 sequence: CASSSRQGVGGQPQHF. In DNA form, the CDR3 reads TGTGCCAGCAGCTCCCGACAGGGGGTTGGGGGTCAGCCCCAGCATTTT.

The J gene is TRBJ1-4, the V gene TRBV19; 9 bases map to TRBD1. Trimming removed 6 bases from V and 7 bases from J; junction bases left unmatched: 9. The CDR3 spans 15 residues. Germline-derived CDR1 and CDR2 are LNHDA and SQIVND (reference sequence). The CDR3, as DNA: TGTGCCAGTAGACTCATGGGGACAGGGCTTGAAAAACTGTTTTTT. This sequence encodes CASRLMGTGLEKLFF.

There are a few counts of this clone. The V gene is TRBV28, the J gene TRBJ1-1; the D is unclear. The CDR3 contains 13 residues. Germline V gene lookup returns CDR1 MDHEN and CDR2 SYDVKM. The V end was cut by 3 bases, the J end by 6 bases, with 11 bases between. The CDR3 spells CASSFSQWSEAFF. The DNA of the CDR3 is TGTGCCAGCAGTTTCTCCCAGTGGTCTGAAGCTTTCTTT.

The J gene is TRBJ2-5, the V gene TRBV28, with 15 bases matching TRBD2. The V and J ends lost 6 bases and 5 bases, in that order; junction bases with no gene match: 10. CDR3 size: 17 residues. Per the germline V gene, CDR1 is MDHEN and CDR2 is SYDVKM. CDR3 DNA sequence: TGTGCCAGCAGCCCCCTCGGACTAGCGGGGGGGCGTGAGACCCAGTACTTC. It encodes CASSPLGLAGGRETQYF.

The gene calls are TRBV5-1 and TRBJ1-4; TRBD1 is a possible D gene (6 bases). Per germline, CDR1 SGHRS and CDR2 YFSETQ. The CDR3 is 14 residues long. Trimming removed 4 bases at V and 6 bases at J, with 13 bases between. The CDR3 coding sequence is TGCGCCAGCAGCCCTGACAGGTTTTATGAAAAACTGTTTTTT. This sequence encodes CASSPDRFYEKLFF.

This sequence joins TRBV27 and TRBJ2-6, with 7 bases lining up with TRBD1. The junction had 4 bases not matched to a gene; V was cut back by 4 bases and J by 4 bases. Germline loops: CDR1 MNHEY, CDR2 SMNVEV (reference sequence). This CDR3 is 15 amino acids long. The CDR3 coding sequence is TGTGCCAGCAGTTCGACAGGGTTCGGGGCCAACGTCCTGACTTTC. Protein sequence: CASSSTGFGANVLTF.

The rearrangement links TRBV7-2 to TRBJ2-7; weak D call: TRBD1 (5 bases). This CDR3 is built from 18 residues. Germline CDR1 is SGHTA and CDR2 is FQGNSA. Trimming stripped 1 base from V and 2 bases from J, with 21 bases between. CDR3 sequence (DNA): TGTGCCAGCAGCTTAGTTGGTCCTTCCAGGGTCGCAACCTACGAGCAGTACTTC. Translating it yields CASSLVGPSRVATYEQYF.

This clone was observed a few times. The chain is built from TRBV19 and TRBJ2-3, with 7 bases aligning to TRBD2. The CDR3 has 15 amino acids. V shed 7 bases and J 2 bases; nucleotides not matched to a gene: 9. Germline values: CDR1 LNHDA, CDR2 SQIVND (reference sequence). CDR3 protein: CASKSAAGYTDTQYF. The CDR3 DNA is TGTGCCAGTAAGTCGGCAGCGGGGTACACAGATACGCAGTATTTT.

The chain carries TRBV9 and TRBJ2-3; 8 positions agree with TRBD2. Germline lookup yields CDR1 SGDLS and CDR2 YYNGEE. The V segment lost 3 bases and the J segment 7 bases; nucleotides outside the gene matches: 13. The CDR3 extends over 16 amino acids. CDR3 bases: TGTGCCAGCAGCGCTTCCGGGACTAGTGAGGCTCATACGCAGTATTTT. Its protein is CASSASGTSEAHTQYF. Filled out from reference TRBV9 and TRBJ2-3, the complete variable domain reads DSGVTQTPKHLITATGQRVTLRCSPRSGDLSVYWYQQSLDQGLQFLIQYYNGEERAKGNILERFSAQQFPDLHSELNLSSLELGDSALYFCASSASGTSEAHTQYFGPGTRLTVL.

This chain links TRBV12-3 or TRBV12-4 with TRBJ1-2; D perhaps matches TRBD1 (6 bases). This CDR3 region has 13 residues. Trimming removed 4 bases from V and 8 bases from J, with 14 bases in between. The chain's CDR3 is CASSSTGKGGYTF. The CDR3 DNA reads TGTGCCAGCAGTTCTACAGGGAAAGGCGGCTACACCTTC.

The chain combines TRBV2 with TRBJ2-5, with TRBD2 as a possible D gene (5 bases). Trimming removed 8 bases from V and 11 bases from J, with 18 bases in between. The V gene's germline CDR1 is SNHLY and CDR2 FYNNEI. The CDR3 is made up of 12 amino acids. CDR3 loop: CASQPDVLVQYF. CDR3 nucleotides: TGTGCCAGCCAACCCGACGTACTAGTTCAGTACTTC.

The chain recombines TRBV5-5 with TRBJ2-3, with TRBD1 matching over 8 bases. The CDR3 loop spans 14 amino acids. The V gene's germline CDR1 is SGHKS and CDR2 YYEKEE (reference sequence). V lost 3 bases to trimming and J lost 1 base; unmatched junction nucleotides: 1. DNA of the CDR3: TGTGCCAGCAGCTCGGACAGGGGCACAGATACGCAGTATTTT. Amino acid sequence: CASSSDRGTDTQYF.